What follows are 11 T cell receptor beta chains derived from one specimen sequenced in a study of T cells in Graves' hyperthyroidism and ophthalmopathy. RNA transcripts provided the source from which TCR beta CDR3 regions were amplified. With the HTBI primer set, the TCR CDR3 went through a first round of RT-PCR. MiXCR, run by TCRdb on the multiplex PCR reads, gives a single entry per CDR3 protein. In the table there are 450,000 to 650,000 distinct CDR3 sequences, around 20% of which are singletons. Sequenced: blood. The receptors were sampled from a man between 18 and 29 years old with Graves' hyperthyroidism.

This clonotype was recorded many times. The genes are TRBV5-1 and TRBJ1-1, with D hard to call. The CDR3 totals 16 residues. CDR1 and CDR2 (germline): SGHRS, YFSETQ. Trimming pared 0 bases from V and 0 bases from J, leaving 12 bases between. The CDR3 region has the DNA TGCGCCAGCAGCTTGGGGCTCGAAGTCATGAACACTGAAGCTTTCTTT. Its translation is CASSLGLEVMNTEAFF.

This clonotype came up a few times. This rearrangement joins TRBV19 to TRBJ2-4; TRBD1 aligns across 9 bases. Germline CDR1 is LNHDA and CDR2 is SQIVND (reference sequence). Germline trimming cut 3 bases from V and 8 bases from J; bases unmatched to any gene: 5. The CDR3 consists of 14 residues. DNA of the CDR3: TGTGCCAGTAGTATGGACAGGGGTACTTACATTCAGTACTTC. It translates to CASSMDRGTYIQYF.

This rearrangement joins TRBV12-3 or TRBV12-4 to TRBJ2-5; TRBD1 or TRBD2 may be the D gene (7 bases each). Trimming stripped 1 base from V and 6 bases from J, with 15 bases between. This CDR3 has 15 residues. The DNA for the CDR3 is TGTGCCAGCAGTTTAGAGTCAGGGGGAGGGAAGACCCAGTACTTC. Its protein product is CASSLESGGGKTQYF.

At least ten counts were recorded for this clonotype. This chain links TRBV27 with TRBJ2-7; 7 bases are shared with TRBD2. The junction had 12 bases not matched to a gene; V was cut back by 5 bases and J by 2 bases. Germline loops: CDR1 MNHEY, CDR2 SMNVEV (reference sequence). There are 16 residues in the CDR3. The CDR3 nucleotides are TGTGCCAGCAGTCTCACCCCCGGCGCGGGGGCCTACGAGCAGTACTTC. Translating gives CASSLTPGAGAYEQYF.

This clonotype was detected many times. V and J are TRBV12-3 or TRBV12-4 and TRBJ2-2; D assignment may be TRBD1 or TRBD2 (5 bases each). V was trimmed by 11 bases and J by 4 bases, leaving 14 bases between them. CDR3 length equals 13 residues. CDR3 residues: CAPLAGSTGELFF. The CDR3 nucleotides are TGTGCCCCTCTGGCAGGGAGCACCGGGGAGCTGTTTTTT.

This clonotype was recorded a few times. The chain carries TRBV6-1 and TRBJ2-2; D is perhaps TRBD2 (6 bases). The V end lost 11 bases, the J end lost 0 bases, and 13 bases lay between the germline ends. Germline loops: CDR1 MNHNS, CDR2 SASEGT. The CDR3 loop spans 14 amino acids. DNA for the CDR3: TGTGCCCCCCGGGGGTTCGCGAACACCGGGGAGCTGTTTTTT. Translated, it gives CAPRGFANTGELFF.

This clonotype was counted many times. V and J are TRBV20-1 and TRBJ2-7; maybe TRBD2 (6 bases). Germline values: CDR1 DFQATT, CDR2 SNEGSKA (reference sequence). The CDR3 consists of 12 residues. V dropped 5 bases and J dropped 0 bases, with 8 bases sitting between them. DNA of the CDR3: TGCAGTGCTTACGGGAGCTCCTACGAGCAGTACTTC. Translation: CSAYGSSYEQYF.

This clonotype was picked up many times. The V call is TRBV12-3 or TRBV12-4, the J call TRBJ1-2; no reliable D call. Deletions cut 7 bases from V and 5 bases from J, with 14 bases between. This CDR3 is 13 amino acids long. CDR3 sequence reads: CASKPQRSYGYTF. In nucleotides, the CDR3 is TGTGCCAGCAAACCACAGAGATCTTATGGCTACACCTTC.

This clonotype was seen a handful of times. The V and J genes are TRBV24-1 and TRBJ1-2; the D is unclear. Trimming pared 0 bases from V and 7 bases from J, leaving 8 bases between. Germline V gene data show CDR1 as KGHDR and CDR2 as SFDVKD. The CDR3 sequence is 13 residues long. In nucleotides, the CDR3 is TGTGCCACCAGTGATTTGGAAAGCTTTGGCTACACCTTC. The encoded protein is CATSDLESFGYTF.

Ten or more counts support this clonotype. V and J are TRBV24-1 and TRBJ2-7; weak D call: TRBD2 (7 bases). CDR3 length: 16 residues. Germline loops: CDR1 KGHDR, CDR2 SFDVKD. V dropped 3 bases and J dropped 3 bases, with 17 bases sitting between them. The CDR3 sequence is CATSDATGGQGYEQYF. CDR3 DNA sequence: TGTGCCACCAGTGATGCCACGGGGGGACAAGGCTACGAGCAGTACTTC.

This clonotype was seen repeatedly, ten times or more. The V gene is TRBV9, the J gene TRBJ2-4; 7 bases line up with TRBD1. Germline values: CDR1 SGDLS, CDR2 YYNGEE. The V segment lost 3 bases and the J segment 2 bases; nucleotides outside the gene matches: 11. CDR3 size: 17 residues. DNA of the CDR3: TGTGCCAGCAGCGACGACAGGGAAGGAGGTTCCAAAAACATTCAGTACTTC. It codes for CASSDDREGGSKNIQYF. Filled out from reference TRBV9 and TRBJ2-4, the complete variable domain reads DSGVTQTPKHLITATGQRVTLRCSPRSGDLSVYWYQQSLDQGLQFLIQYYNGEERAKGNILERFSAQQFPDLHSELNLSSLELGDSALYFCASSDDREGGSKNIQYFGAGTRLSVL.